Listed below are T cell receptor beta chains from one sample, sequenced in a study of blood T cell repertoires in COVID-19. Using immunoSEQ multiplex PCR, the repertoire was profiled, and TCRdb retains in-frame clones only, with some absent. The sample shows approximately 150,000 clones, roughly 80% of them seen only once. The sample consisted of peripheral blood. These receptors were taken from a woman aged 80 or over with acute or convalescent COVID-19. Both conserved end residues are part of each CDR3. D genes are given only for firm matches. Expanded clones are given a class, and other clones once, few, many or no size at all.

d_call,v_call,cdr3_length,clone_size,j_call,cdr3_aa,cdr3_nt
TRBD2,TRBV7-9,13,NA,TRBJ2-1,CASSAKTSGEQFF,TGTGCCAGCAGCGCAAAAACTAGCGGTGAGCAGTTCTTC
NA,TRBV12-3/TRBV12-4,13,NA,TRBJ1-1,CASSLMRNTEAFF,TGTGCCAGCAGTTTAATGCGGAACACTGAAGCTTTCTTT
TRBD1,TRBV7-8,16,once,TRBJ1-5,CASSSGTGHSNQPQHF,TGTGCCAGCAGCTCAGGGACAGGGCATAGCAATCAGCCCCAGCATTTT
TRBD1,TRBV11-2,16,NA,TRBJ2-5,CASSTMDRGRGETQYF,TGTGCCAGCAGCACGATGGACAGGGGGCGGGGAGAGACCCAGTACTTC
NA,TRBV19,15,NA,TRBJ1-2,CASSPWTVANYGYTF,TGTGCCAGTAGTCCTTGGACAGTTGCTAACTATGGCTACACCTTC
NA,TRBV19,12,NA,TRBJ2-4,CASSTGSNIQYF,TGTGCCAGTAGTACAGGGTCAAACATTCAGTACTTC
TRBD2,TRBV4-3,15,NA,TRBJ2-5,CASSQVGGPQETQYF,TGCGCCAGCAGCCAAGTGGGAGGGCCACAAGAGACCCAGTACTTC
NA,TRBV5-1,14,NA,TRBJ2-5,CASRFTQKQETQYF,TGCGCCAGCAGATTTACACAGAAGCAAGAGACCCAGTACTTC
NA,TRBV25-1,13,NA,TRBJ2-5,CASSEYSTETQYF,TGTGCCAGCAGTGAATATAGTACCGAGACCCAGTACTTC
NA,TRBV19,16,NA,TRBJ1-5,CASSVYRVGVDQPQHF,TGTGCCAGTAGTGTATACAGGGTAGGGGTGGATCAGCCCCAGCATTTT
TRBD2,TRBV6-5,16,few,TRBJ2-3,CASSSVGLAGTDTQYF,TGTGCCAGCAGTTCCGTAGGACTAGCGGGAACAGATACGCAGTATTTT
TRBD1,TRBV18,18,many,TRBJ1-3,CASSWTGVLRGAGNTIYF,TGTGCCAGCTCATGGACAGGAGTGCTCCGGGGTGCTGGAAACACCATATATTTT
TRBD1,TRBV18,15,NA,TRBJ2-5,CASSPEQGYGETQYF,TGTGCCAGCTCACCGGAACAGGGGTATGGAGAGACCCAGTACTTC
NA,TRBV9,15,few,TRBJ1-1,CASSVNSLPNTEAFF,TGTGCCAGCAGCGTGAACAGCCTTCCGAACACTGAAGCTTTCTTT
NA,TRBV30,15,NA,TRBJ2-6,CAWSALGAGANVLTF,TGTGCCTGGAGTGCCCTCGGGGCTGGGGCCAACGTCCTGACTTTC
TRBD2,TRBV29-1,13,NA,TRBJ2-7,CSVVSGSSYEQYF,TGCAGCGTTGTTAGCGGGAGCTCCTACGAGCAGTACTTC
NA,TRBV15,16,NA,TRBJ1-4,CATSRAAGAANEKLFF,TGTGCCACCAGCAGAGCCGCGGGGGCGGCTAATGAAAAACTGTTTTTT
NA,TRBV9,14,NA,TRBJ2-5,CASSPTGAGETQYF,TGTGCCAGCAGCCCGACAGGTGCAGGGGAGACCCAGTACTTC
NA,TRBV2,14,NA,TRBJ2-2,CASRWGTNTGELFF,TGTGCCAGCAGGTGGGGGACAAACACCGGGGAGCTGTTTTTT
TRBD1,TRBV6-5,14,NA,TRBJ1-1,CASRGQGMNTEAFF,TGTGCCAGCAGGGGACAGGGGATGAACACTGAAGCTTTCTTT
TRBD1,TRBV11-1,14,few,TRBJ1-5,CASSADRVNQPQHF,TGTGCCAGCAGCGCGGACAGGGTCAATCAGCCCCAGCATTTT
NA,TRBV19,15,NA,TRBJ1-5,CASSIGGGGNQPQHF,TGTGCCAGTAGTATCGGCGGAGGGGGCAATCAGCCCCAGCATTTT
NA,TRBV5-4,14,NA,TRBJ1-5,CASSPQGSNQPQHF,TGTGCCAGCAGCCCCCAGGGTAGCAATCAGCCCCAGCATTTT
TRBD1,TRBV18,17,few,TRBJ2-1,CASSPSPTGTTNNEQFF,TGTGCCAGCTCACCATCCCCGACAGGGACGACAAACAATGAGCAGTTCTTC
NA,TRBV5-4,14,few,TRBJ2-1,CASSATGTYNEQFF,TGTGCCAGCAGCGCCACAGGGACCTACAATGAGCAGTTCTTC
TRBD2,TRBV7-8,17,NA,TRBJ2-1,CASSLGMGREGHNEQFF,TGTGCCAGCAGCTTAGGTATGGGACGGGAGGGCCACAATGAGCAGTTCTTC
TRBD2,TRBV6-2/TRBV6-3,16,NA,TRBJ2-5,CASRPHAGGLQETQYF,TGTGCCAGCAGACCTCATGCGGGGGGGCTTCAAGAGACCCAGTACTTC
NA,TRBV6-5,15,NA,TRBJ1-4,CASSPGQLRNEKLFF,TGTGCCAGCAGTCCCGGACAGCTTAGGAATGAAAAACTGTTTTTT
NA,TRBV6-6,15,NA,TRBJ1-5,CASTPREAVGQPQHF,TGTGCCAGCACCCCCCGTGAGGCAGTAGGTCAGCCCCAGCATTTT
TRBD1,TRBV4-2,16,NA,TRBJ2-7,CASSQLKGQPASEQYF,TGTGCCAGCAGCCAACTCAAGGGACAGCCAGCCTCCGAGCAGTACTTC
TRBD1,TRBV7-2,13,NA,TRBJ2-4,CASSWGGQDIQYF,TGTGCCAGCAGCTGGGGCGGACAGGACATTCAGTACTTC
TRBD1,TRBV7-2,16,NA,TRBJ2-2,CASSFKTGANTGELFF,TGTGCCAGCAGCTTTAAGACAGGGGCGAACACCGGGGAGCTGTTTTTT
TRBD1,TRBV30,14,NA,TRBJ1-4,CAWGRDRSNEKLFF,TGTGCCTGGGGCAGGGACAGGAGCAATGAAAAACTGTTTTTT
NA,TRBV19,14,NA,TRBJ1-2,CASSIVGQGSGYTF,TGTGCCAGTAGTATAGTAGGGCAGGGAAGTGGCTACACCTTC
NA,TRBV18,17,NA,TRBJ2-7,CASSPRSLQGRSYEQYF,TGTGCCAGCTCACCCCGGAGTTTGCAGGGAAGATCCTACGAGCAGTACTTC
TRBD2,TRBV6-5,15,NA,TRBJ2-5,CASNPGGGPQETQYF,TGTGCCAGCAACCCGGGGGGGGGACCCCAAGAGACCCAGTACTTC
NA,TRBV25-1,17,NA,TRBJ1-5,CASSELLFQGANQPQHF,TGTGCCAGCAGTGAACTCTTGTTTCAGGGCGCCAATCAGCCCCAGCATTTT
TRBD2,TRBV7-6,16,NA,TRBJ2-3,CASSPGLAEYTDTQYF,TGTGCCAGCAGCCCTGGACTAGCGGAGTACACAGATACGCAGTATTTT
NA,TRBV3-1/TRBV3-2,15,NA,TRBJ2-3,CASSNTGLPTDTQYF,TGTGCCAGCAGCAACACGGGACTCCCTACAGATACGCAGTATTTT
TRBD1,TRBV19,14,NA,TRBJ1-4,CASSIGTGSEKLFF,TGTGCCAGTAGTATAGGGACAGGGAGTGAAAAACTGTTTTTT
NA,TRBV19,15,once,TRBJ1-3,CASSISRVSGNTIYF,TGTGCCAGTAGTATTTCCAGGGTCTCTGGAAACACCATATATTTT
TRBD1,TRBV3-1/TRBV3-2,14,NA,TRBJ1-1,CASSQGVWDREAFF,TGTGCCAGCAGCCAAGGTGTTTGGGACAGGGAAGCTTTCTTT
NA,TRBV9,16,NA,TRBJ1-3,CASSVEIEGSGNTIYF,TGTGCCAGCAGCGTAGAGATAGAGGGTTCTGGAAACACCATATATTTT
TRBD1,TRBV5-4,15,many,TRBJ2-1,CASSLEQGARDEQFF,TGTGCCAGCAGCTTGGAACAGGGGGCGCGTGATGAGCAGTTCTTC
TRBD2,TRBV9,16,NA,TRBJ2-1,CASSVERDPSYNEQFF,TGTGCCAGCAGCGTCGAGCGGGATCCCTCCTACAATGAGCAGTTCTTC
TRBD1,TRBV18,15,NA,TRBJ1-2,CASSPMDRENYGYTF,TGTGCCAGCTCACCAATGGACAGGGAGAACTATGGCTACACCTTC
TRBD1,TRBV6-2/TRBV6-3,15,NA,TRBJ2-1,CASSYLGRGLGEQFF,TGTGCCAGCAGTTACTTAGGTAGGGGGCTTGGTGAGCAGTTCTTC
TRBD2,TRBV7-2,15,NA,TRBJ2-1,CASSLKAGDQNEQFF,TGTGCCAGCAGCTTAAAAGCGGGAGACCAAAATGAGCAGTTCTTC
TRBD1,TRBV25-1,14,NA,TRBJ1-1,CASIATGGHTEAFF,TGTGCCAGCATTGCCACAGGGGGGCACACTGAAGCTTTCTTT
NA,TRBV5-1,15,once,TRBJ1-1,CASSLIGGLNTEAFF,TGCGCCAGCAGCTTGATCGGGGGACTGAACACTGAAGCTTTCTTT
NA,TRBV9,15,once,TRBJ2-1,CASSVASYSYNEQFF,TGTGCCAGCAGCGTGGCTAGCTACTCCTACAATGAGCAGTTCTTC
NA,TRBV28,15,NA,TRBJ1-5,CASTPIGLTNQPQHF,TGTGCCAGCACCCCGATCGGACTGACAAATCAGCCCCAGCATTTT
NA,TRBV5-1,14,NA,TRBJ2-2,CASSLAGGTGELFF,TGCGCCAGCAGCTTGGCCGGGGGCACCGGGGAGCTGTTTTTT
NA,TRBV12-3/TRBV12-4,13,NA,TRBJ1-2,CASSLQGLGGYTF,TGTGCCAGCAGTTTACAGGGATTGGGTGGCTACACCTTC
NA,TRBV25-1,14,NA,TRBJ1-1,CASSQTGIYTEAFF,TGTGCCAGCAGTCAAACAGGGATCTACACTGAAGCTTTCTTT
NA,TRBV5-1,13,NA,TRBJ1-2,CASSRDTYYGYTF,TGCGCCAGCAGCCGGGACACGTACTATGGCTACACCTTC
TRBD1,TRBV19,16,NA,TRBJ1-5,CASSPTGGTTNQPQHF,TGTGCCAGTAGCCCCACAGGGGGCACAACCAATCAGCCCCAGCATTTT
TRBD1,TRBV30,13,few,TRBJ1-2,CAWSQGGGYGYTF,TGTGCCTGGAGTCAAGGGGGCGGCTATGGCTACACCTTC